These 27 T cell receptor beta chains were sequenced from one sample in a study of beta chain features in type 1 diabetes. Of the isolated RNA, all was reverse transcribed, and so the sequenced material was expressed TCRB transcripts. Data came from immunoSEQ multiplex PCR; TCRdb stores just in-frame clones and leaves some out. The sample consists of a few hundred thousand clones, approximately 15% of them appearing once. Study-wide results and caveats: Researchers report that Type 1 diabetes patients had moderately but significantly shorter TCRB CDR3s across all four CD4+ subsets.

Which antigens these TCRs recognize remains unknown. Sample: naive CD4+ T cells from blood. These receptors were obtained from a man under 40 with type 1 diabetes.

This clone was observed a few times. This chain uses TRBV29-1 with TRBJ1-1, with 7 positions matching TRBD1. This CDR3 has 12 residues. V was pared by 7 bases and J by 4 bases, with 6 bases of the junction left unmatched. CDR1 is SQVTM and CDR2 is ANQGSEA in the germline V gene. CDR3: CSAGQRPTEAFF. The CDR3 nucleotides are TGCAGCGCGGGACAGCGGCCCACTGAAGCTTTCTTT.

The V gene is TRBV19, the J gene TRBJ2-5; D is undetermined. The CDR3 totals 13 residues. CDR1 and CDR2 (germline): LNHDA, SQIVND (reference sequence). Deletions cut 5 bases from V and 2 bases from J, with 9 bases between. In DNA, the CDR3 is TGTGCCAGTAGTGTGACGCGGCAAGAGACCCAGTACTTC. As protein: CASSVTRQETQYF.

This chain links TRBV5-6 with TRBJ1-2, with D possibly matching TRBD1 (6 bases). CDR3 size: 13 residues. V was pared by 4 bases and J by 3 bases, with 10 bases between. Germline CDR1 and CDR2: SGHDT and YYEEEE. The CDR3 DNA sequence: TGTGCCAGCAGCCCACAGGGCGACTATGGCTACACCTTC. Its protein is CASSPQGDYGYTF.

This clone has only a few counts. The rearrangement uses TRBV21-1 and TRBJ2-1; the DNA was not compared with TRBD2, the D call given in the table. TRBV21-1 is deemed a pseudogene. This CDR3 has 15 residues. The CDR3: CASGRYWSSYNEQFF. The CDR3 DNA reads as TGTGCCAGCGGGAGGTACTGGAGCTCCTACAATGAGCAGTTCTTC.

Remarks on this clone: The junction departs from the called germline gene at one end, perhaps through a read error. V gene TRBV7-7 combines with J gene TRBJ2-5, with a tentative D call TRBD2 (5 bases). Germline loops: CDR1 SSHAT, CDR2 FNYEAQ (reference sequence). CDR3 length: 13 amino acids. The CDR3 sequence: CASSPTRGWTQYF. DNA for the CDR3: TGTGCTAGCAGCCCGACCCGGGGATGGACCCAGTACTTC.

In its sample, this clone was seen a few times. V and J are TRBV7-9 and TRBJ1-1, with 9 positions matching TRBD1. CDR1 is SEHNR and CDR2 is FQNEAQ in the germline V gene (reference sequence). Trimming took 5 bases from V and 5 from J; bases not matched to a gene: 9. The CDR3 is 15 amino acids. CDR3 protein: CASSRPGQGGTEAFF. DNA of the CDR3: TGTGCCAGCAGCCGACCGGGACAGGGCGGGACTGAAGCTTTCTTT.

The chain's CDR3 is CASSPQTGMSYNEQFF. In DNA, the CDR3 is TGTGCCAGCAGCCCGCAGACAGGGATGTCCTACAATGAGCAGTTCTTC. The rearrangement joins TRBV7-2 to TRBJ2-1, with 7 bases that match TRBD1. Looked up from germline, CDR1 is SGHTA and CDR2 is FQGNSA. J was trimmed by 1 base and V by 5 bases; bases with no gene match: 8. The CDR3 totals 16 residues.

This clone was observed a few times. This chain links TRBV29-1 with TRBJ2-5, with TRBD1 identical over 7 bases. The germline CDR1 and CDR2 sequences are SQVTM and ANQGSEA. The CDR3 totals 14 residues. Trimming at V came to 2 bases and at J to 2 bases, leaving 5 bases not matched to a gene. CDR3 in DNA: TGCAGCGTTGAACCAGGGACAGCGCAAGAGACCCAGTACTTC. Translation gives CSVEPGTAQETQYF. Full variable domain (missing parts from reference TRBV29-1 and TRBJ2-5): SAVISQKPSRDICQRGTSLTIQCQVDSQVTMMFWYRQQPGQSLTLIATANQGSEATYESGFVIDKFPISRPNLTFSTLTVSNMSPEDSSIYLCSVEPGTAQETQYFGPGTRLLVL.

This clone came up a few times. V and J are TRBV6-1 and TRBJ2-3; 7 nucleotides match TRBD1. The CDR3 covers 14 residues. Looked up from germline, CDR1 is MNHNS and CDR2 is SASEGT. V shed 8 bases and J 4 bases; nucleotides not matched to a gene: 9. The CDR3 reads CASSDRATADTQYF. For the CDR3, the DNA is TGTGCCAGCTCAGACAGGGCCACCGCAGATACGCAGTATTTT.

The CDR3 reads CASGLQGAYNEQFF. CDR3 DNA sequence: TGTGCTAGTGGTTTGCAGGGGGCCTACAATGAGCAGTTCTTC. The V call is TRBV12-5, the J call TRBJ2-1, with 7 bases fitting TRBD1. Germline V gene sequence: CDR1 LGHNT, CDR2 FRNRAP. The CDR3 contains 14 residues. Trimming cost V 2 bases and J 2 bases; bases outside gene matches: 0.

This clone was found a few times. The genes are TRBV21-1 and TRBJ1-5; TRBD1, as called in the table, went unchecked against the DNA. TRBV21-1 is flagged as a pseudogene. The CDR3 covers 15 residues. The CDR3 bases are TGTGCCAGCAGCAAAGCATGCAGGGATAATCAGCCCCAGCATTTT. Amino acid sequence: CASSKACRDNQPQHF.

The chain joins TRBV18 to TRBJ1-1, with D possibly being TRBD1 (5 bases). This CDR3 comprises 14 residues. Germline V lookup: CDR1 KGHSH, CDR2 LQKENI. Trimming shortened V by 3 bases and J by 7 bases, and 15 bases separated the two germline ends. The CDR3, as DNA: TGTGCCAGCTCACCCGTGATCGACAGTAGTGAAGCTTTCTTT. Translated: CASSPVIDSSEAFF.

The J gene is TRBJ2-7, the V gene TRBV28, with TRBD1 as a possible D gene (6 bases). The CDR3 length is 13 residues. Germline V lookup: CDR1 MDHEN, CDR2 SYDVKM. Trimming took 6 bases from V and 3 from J, leaving 12 bases between them. This CDR3 is CASSTGIFYEQYF. The DNA of the CDR3 is TGTGCCAGCAGCACAGGGATCTTCTACGAGCAGTACTTC.

This clone was observed a handful of times. The chain carries TRBV7-9 and TRBJ1-1, with D hard to call. This CDR3 region has 14 residues. Trimming took 5 bases from V and 1 from J, leaving 11 bases between them. The germline V gene has CDR1 SEHNR and CDR2 FQNEAQ (reference sequence). This CDR3 is CASSGDPRNTEAFF. The DNA for the CDR3 is TGTGCCAGCAGCGGAGACCCGCGGAACACTGAAGCTTTCTTT. Variable domain in full (rest from reference TRBV7-9 and TRBJ1-1): DTGVSQNPRHKITKRGQNVTFRCDPISEHNRLYWYRQTLGQGPEFLTYFQNEAQLEKSRLLSDRFSAERPKGSFSTLEIQRTEQGDSAMYLCASSGDPRNTEAFFGQGTRLTVV.

This clone turned up a few times. V and J are TRBV4-2 and TRBJ2-5; 10 bases map to TRBD2. V dropped 1 base and J dropped 5; count of bases not matched to a gene: 7. The CDR3 has 16 residues. The germline V gene has CDR1 LGHNA and CDR2 YNFKEQ. The CDR3 DNA sequence: TGTGCCAGCAGCCAAGGGGGAGCGGGGGGGCGGGAGACCCAGTACTTC. Protein sequence: CASSQGGAGGRETQYF.

V usage is TRBV2 and J usage is TRBJ1-5; no clear D. CDR3 length equals 14 residues. Trimming pared 4 bases from V and 2 bases from J, leaving 9 bases between. The germline gives CDR1 SNHLY, CDR2 FYNNEI. CDR3 sequence reads: CASSAVSRNQPQHF. The CDR3 nucleotides read TGTGCCAGCAGTGCGGTGAGCCGCAATCAGCCCCAGCATTTT. The variable domain in full, with the rest retrieved from reference TRBV2 and TRBJ1-5, is EPEVTQTPSHQVTQMGQEVILRCVPISNHLYFYWYRQILGQKVEFLVSFYNNEISEKSEIFDDQFSVERPDGSNFTLKIRSTKLEDSAMYFCASSAVSRNQPQHFGDGTRLSIL.

The chain combines TRBV19 with TRBJ1-1; D gene unclear. CDR1 and CDR2 from the germline V gene are LNHDA and SQIVND (reference sequence). Trimming stripped 3 bases from V and 4 bases from J, with 12 bases between. The CDR3 has 14 residues. CDR3: CASSISGRVTEAFF. CDR3 DNA sequence: TGTGCCAGTAGTATTTCGGGAAGGGTCACTGAAGCTTTCTTT.

The rearrangement joins TRBV10-3 to TRBJ1-3; the D gene is possibly TRBD1 (5 bases). The CDR3 covers 14 residues. Trimming shortened V by 6 bases and J by 0 bases, and 9 bases separated the two germline ends. Germline loops: CDR1 ENHRY, CDR2 SYGVKD. The CDR3 DNA sequence: TGTGCCATCAGGTCCGGGGGCTCTGGAAACACCATATATTTT. Translation: CAIRSGGSGNTIYF.

This clone was counted only a few times. DNA for the CDR3: TGCGCCAGCAGCTTGGAGGCAGGGGGAAAGGTGACTGAAGCTTTCTTT. This encodes CASSLEAGGKVTEAFF. The V call is TRBV5-1, the J call TRBJ1-1; TRBD1 matches at 7 bases. This CDR3 is built from 16 residues. The V and J ends lost 0 bases and 5 bases, in that order; junction bases with no gene match: 10. Germline loops: CDR1 SGHRS, CDR2 YFSETQ.

This clone was picked up a small number of times. This CDR3 is also generated by other DNA sequences in the sample. The chain carries TRBV5-1 and TRBJ2-1, with 11 positions matching TRBD2. Germline CDR1 is SGHRS and CDR2 is YFSETQ. The J segment lost 4 bases and the V segment lost 0 bases, leaving 3 bases of the junction unmatched. This CDR3 has 16 amino acids. This chain's CDR3 is CASSLAVAGGYNEQFF. For the CDR3, the DNA is TGCGCCAGCAGCTTGGCGGTAGCGGGAGGGTACAATGAGCAGTTCTTC. The full variable domain, completed using reference TRBV5-1 and TRBJ2-1, is KAGVTQTPRYLIKTRGQQVTLSCSPISGHRSVSWYQQTPGQGLQFLFEYFSETQRNKGNFPGRFSGRQFSNSRSEMNVSTLELGDSALYLCASSLAVAGGYNEQFFGPGTRLTVL.

The chain carries TRBV9 and TRBJ1-1; 7 bases are shared with TRBD1. The CDR3 has 13 residues. V trimming: 3 bases; J trimming: 10 bases; junction bases outside the gene matches: 9. Germline V gene sequence: CDR1 SGDLS, CDR2 YYNGEE. This chain's CDR3 is CASSARQGGGAFF. The CDR3 bases are TGTGCCAGCAGCGCCAGACAGGGTGGAGGAGCTTTCTTT.

The genes are TRBV7-8 and TRBJ1-2, with D tentatively TRBD1 (5 bases). The CDR3 has 13 residues. Germline CDR1 and CDR2: SGHVS and FQNEAQ. The V gene lost 3 bases and the J gene lost 2 bases, with 7 bases spanning the gap. CDR3 protein: CASSFPGNYGYTF. The CDR3 DNA sequence: TGTGCCAGCAGCTTCCCAGGGAACTATGGCTACACCTTC. Based on the CDR3 plus reference TRBV7-8 and TRBJ1-2, the full variable domain is GAGVSQSPRYKVAKRGQDVALRCDPISGHVSLFWYQQALGQGPEFLTYFQNEAQLDKSGLPSDRFFAERPEGSVSTLKIQRTQQEDSAVYLCASSFPGNYGYTFGSGTRLTVV.

This clone showed up just a few times. The chain employs TRBV6-1 and TRBJ2-1; 9 bases match TRBD2. J was trimmed by 0 bases and V by 3 bases; bases with no gene match: 9. This CDR3 is built from 18 residues. Germline V gene lookup returns CDR1 MNHNS and CDR2 SASEGT. Here the CDR3 DNA reads TGTGCCAGCAGTGACCATAGCGGGAGTGCGAGCTCCTACAATGAGCAGTTCTTC. Protein: CASSDHSGSASSYNEQFF.

This chain joins TRBV2 and TRBJ2-1; 8 bases map to TRBD1. CDR1 is SNHLY, CDR2 FYNNEI, per germline. The CDR3 sequence is 14 residues long. V was pared by 8 bases and J by 6 bases, with 9 bases of the junction left unmatched. DNA of the CDR3: TGTGCCAGCGGACGCAGGGGGCGGGTCAATGAGCAGTTCTTC. Translation: CASGRRGRVNEQFF.

There are a few counts of this clone. This sequence joins TRBV5-1 and TRBJ1-1; 7 bases align to TRBD1. This CDR3 has 14 amino acids. V trimming: 3 bases; J trimming: 2 bases; junction bases outside the gene matches: 4. Germline assignment: CDR1 SGHRS and CDR2 YFSETQ. The CDR3 loop reads CASSSGQANTEAFF. The CDR3 nucleotides are TGCGCCAGCAGCTCCGGACAGGCTAACACTGAAGCTTTCTTT.

This clone was seen only a few times. The V call is TRBV6-6, the J call TRBJ1-3, with 7 bases aligning to TRBD1. The CDR3 extends over 16 amino acids. Per germline, CDR1 MNHNY and CDR2 SVGAGI (reference sequence). Trimming cost V 5 bases and J 4 bases; bases outside gene matches: 11. CDR3 sequence: CASSRDESTGGNTIYF. DNA for the CDR3: TGTGCCAGCAGTCGCGACGAATCGACAGGGGGAAACACCATATATTTT.

This clone was counted only a few times. The chain combines TRBV9 with TRBJ2-1, with 16 bases matching TRBD2. V lost 0 bases to trimming and J lost 8 bases; unmatched junction nucleotides: 5. The CDR3 runs 17 residues. Germline CDR1 reads SGDLS; CDR2 reads YYNGEE. The CDR3 region is CASSVASGTSGRDEQFF. The CDR3 DNA reads TGTGCCAGCAGCGTAGCCTCCGGGACTAGCGGGAGGGATGAGCAGTTCTTC.